This T cell receptor beta chain was captured in a study of radiation and T cells in renal cell carcinoma. The time point: baseline pretreatment blood. Stated treatment: 15 Gy SBRT to primary tumor, nephrectomy 4 weeks later. Sequenced by immunoSEQ multiplex PCR; TCRdb stores in-frame clones only, minus some. The repertoire includes some 150,000 clones, approximately 82% of them detected once, and roughly 25% sits in the top ten. CDR3 length: 13 residues. The V gene's germline CDR1 is GTSNPN and CDR2 SVGIG (reference sequence). The V end lost 4 bases, the J end lost 1 base, and 10 bases lay between the germline ends.

Specimen: blood, collected from a patient whose treatment included radiotherapy and nephrectomy. The chain combines TRBV30 with TRBJ1-1, with D hard to call. This sequence was found in a woman aged 45 to 65 with renal cell carcinoma. The CDR3 region is CAWTVNRNTEAFF. Here the CDR3 DNA reads TGTGCCTGGACAGTTAACCGGAACACTGAAGCTTTCTTT.